The TCR beta chain described here comes from a study of CD4 T cells in relation to SARS-CoV-2 and coronaviruses. Turning to the study itself: After roughly ten days of antigen culture, PBMC TCR beta CDR3s were sequenced.

Notes on this clone: Its matching antigen is unknown.

The unexposed donors gave CD4+ T cells in about 2010-2018, prior to COVID-19. After roughly ten days of culture, CD4+ T cells were isolated. Testing used SARS-CoV-2 S/N and four cold-coronavirus spikes on unexposed-donor CD4+ T cells, cells permitting. Germline CDR1 MNHEY, CDR2 SVGAGI. There are 14 residues in the CDR3. V dropped 6 bases and J dropped 6 bases, with 16 bases sitting between them. Here immunoSEQ multiplex PCR was the method, and the copy in TCRdb shows in-frame clones only, minus some. The data hold approximately 20,000 clones, with over 60% observed a single time. This chain connects TRBV6-5 to TRBJ2-3, with a possible D match to TRBD2 (6 bases). The TCR originated in a human donor in good health. The sequencing sample was made of CD4+ T cells from PBMCs, cultured in vitro. The CDR3 DNA follows: TGTGCCAGCAGCGCACTAGCTATCGACGATACGCAGTATTTT. Translating gives CASSALAIDDTQYF.